The present T cell receptor (beta chain) was sequenced within a study of T cell responses to AZD1222 COVID-19 vaccine. Clones were sequenced by immunoSEQ multiplex PCR, and TCRdb holds only the in-frame ones, with some missing. The sample yields some 200,000 clones, approximately 90% seen once. Notes on the study in general: Dominant at 160-218 and 743-854, vaccine-associated CD4 TCRs also spanned spike.

Germline V CDR1 and CDR2: SEHNR, FQNEAQ (reference sequence). The CDR3 consists of 12 residues. V was trimmed by 1 base and J by 5 bases, leaving 6 bases between them. Note on this clone: No antigen is known for it.

The material sequenced was peripheral blood, taken 28 days after the second AZD1222 dose. The rearrangement links TRBV7-9 to TRBJ2-7; D is unclear. The receptor comes from an adult who received the AZD1222 COVID-19 vaccine. The CDR3: CASSLVSDEQYF. DNA of the CDR3: TGTGCCAGCAGCTTAGTTTCCGACGAGCAGTACTTC.